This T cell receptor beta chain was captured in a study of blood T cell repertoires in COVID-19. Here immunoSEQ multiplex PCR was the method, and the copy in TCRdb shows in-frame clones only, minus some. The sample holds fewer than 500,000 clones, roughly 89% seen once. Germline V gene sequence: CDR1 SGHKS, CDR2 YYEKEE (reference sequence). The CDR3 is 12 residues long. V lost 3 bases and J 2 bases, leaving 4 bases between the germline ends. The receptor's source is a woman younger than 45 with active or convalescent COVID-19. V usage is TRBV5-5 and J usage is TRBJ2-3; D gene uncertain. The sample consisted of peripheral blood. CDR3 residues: CASSSLTDTQYF. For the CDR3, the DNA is TGTGCCAGCAGCTCCCTCACAGATACGCAGTATTTT.